This T cell receptor (beta chain) was captured by sequencing in a study of molecular identifiers for immune sequencing clone quantification. Across the study: Replicate experiments took RNA from 20,000 or 100,000 naive CD8 cells, divided it five ways and sequenced four.

As to this clonotype: No antigen is known for it. This clone may be a read error of a much larger clone one base away.

The CDR3 contains 14 residues. CDR1 is MNHEY, CDR2 SVGAGI, per germline. Findings of the study overall: One million naive cells reportedly did not prevent detection of spiked Jurkat TCR RNA from one cell.

Previously described methods and listed TCR primers were employed for the bulk TCR libraries. TCRdb passed the PCR reads through MiXCR, listing each CDR3 protein once. The sample shows around 460,000 distinct CDR3 sequences, about 20% of them seen only once. Sequencing used naive CD8+ T cells from blood, with Jurkat cell RNA spiked in. The subset: FACS-sorted CD8+CD4-CCR7+CD45RA+ naive T cells. The chain joins TRBV6-5 to TRBJ1-1, with D perhaps matching TRBD1 (6 bases). The sequence was collected from a human donor in good health. Some libraries in this study had Jurkat cell RNA spiked in. The DNA of the CDR3 is TGTGCCAGCAGCTATACAGGGCAGAACACTGGAGCTTTCTTT. It translates to CASSYTGQNTGAFF.